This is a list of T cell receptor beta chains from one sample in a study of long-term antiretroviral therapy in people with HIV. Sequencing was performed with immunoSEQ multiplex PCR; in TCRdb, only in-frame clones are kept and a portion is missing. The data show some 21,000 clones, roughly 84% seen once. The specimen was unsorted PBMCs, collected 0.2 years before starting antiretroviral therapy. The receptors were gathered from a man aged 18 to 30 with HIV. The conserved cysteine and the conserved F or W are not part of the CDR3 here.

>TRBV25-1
ASAAGGWNQPQH
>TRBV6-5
ASSSGVGRETQY
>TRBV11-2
ASTAGSQDTQY
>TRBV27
ASSLRSESYGYT
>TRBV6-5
ASWPGNTEAF
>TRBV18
ASSPGPKSYEQY
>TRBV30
ASLGGNTEAF
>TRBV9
ASSVDDAYEQY
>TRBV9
ASSLPGTGHTGELF
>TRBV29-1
SVEDRGYT
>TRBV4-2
ASSQEVRDTQY
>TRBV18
ASSPQGQETQY
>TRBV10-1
ASIKGIGKRDGYSNTGELF
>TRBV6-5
ASSYSSLADTGELF
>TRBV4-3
ASSQDSGSGSYEQY
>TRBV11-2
ASSFQGSIEQY
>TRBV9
ASSEKWDYEQY
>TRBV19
ASSSTWSAF
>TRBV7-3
ASSLSTGEANEQF
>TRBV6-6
ASSFTSGPSYEQY
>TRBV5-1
ASSLGTGGLWTEAF
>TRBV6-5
ASSRRGAANSPLH
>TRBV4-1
ASSAAGTGYNEQF
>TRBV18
ASSPRTSGGGEDIQY
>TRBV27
ASTPGAGNQPQH
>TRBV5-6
ASSLHGPSNSPLH
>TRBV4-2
ASSQDRARVNQPQH
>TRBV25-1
ASSERGGAPANEQF
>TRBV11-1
ASSLGASEQY
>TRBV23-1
ATSGTGVPYEQY
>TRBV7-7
ASSFPAPGQSSYEQY
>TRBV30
AWSVGGNTIY
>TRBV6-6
ASTPDSSTEAF
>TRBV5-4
ASRVWGGINSPLH
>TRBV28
ASSLEAGGPYEQF
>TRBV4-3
ASSQDALVGRNEQF
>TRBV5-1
ASSRLAGASYEQF